Shown below are 11 T cell receptor beta chains from a single sample sequenced in a study of blood T cell repertoires in COVID-19. Some clones are missing from TCRdb's copy, which holds only in-frame ones; the method was immunoSEQ multiplex PCR. This table holds about 120,000 clones, around 89% found once. The sequencing input was peripheral blood. These receptors were taken from a human donor with acute or convalescent COVID-19. The donor label of this sample is uncertain.

The J gene is TRBJ2-7, the V gene TRBV19; perhaps TRBD2 as D (6 bases). This CDR3 region has 16 residues. Germline CDR1 and CDR2: LNHDA and SQIVND (reference sequence). V lost 5 bases, J lost 2 bases, and 19 bases lay in between. In nucleotides, the CDR3 is TGTGCCAGTAGTTCCCAGGCCTCGGGACTCACCTACGAGCAGTACTTC. It specifies CASSSQASGLTYEQYF. The complete variable domain, with remaining parts taken from reference TRBV19 and TRBJ2-7, reads DGGITQSPKYLFRKEGQNVTLSCEQNLNHDAMYWYRQDPGQGLRLIYYSQIVNDFQKGDIAEGYSVSREKKESFPLTVTSAQKNPTAFYLCASSSQASGLTYEQYFGPGTRLTVT.

The chain joins TRBV11-1 to TRBJ2-2; D call uncertain. V gave up 4 bases and J gave up 5 bases, with 11 bases separating them. The CDR3 has 14 residues. Germline V gives CDR1 SGHAT, CDR2 FQDESV (reference sequence). CDR3 region: CASSSPDFTGELFF. CDR3 nucleotide sequence: TGTGCCAGCAGCTCCCCCGACTTTACCGGGGAGCTGTTTTTT. The whole variable domain, remainder taken from reference TRBV11-1 and TRBJ2-2, is EAEVAQSPRYKITEKSQAVAFWCDPISGHATLYWYRQILGQGPELLVQFQDESVVDDSQLPKDRFSAERLKGVDSTLKIQPAELGDSAMYLCASSSPDFTGELFFGEGSRLTVL.

The J gene is TRBJ1-1, the V gene TRBV7-2; 10 nucleotides line up with TRBD1. Germline CDR1 reads SGHTA; CDR2 reads FQGNSA. CDR3 length equals 13 residues. V shed 7 bases and J 9 bases; nucleotides not matched to a gene: 8. The CDR3 spells CASTGDRGLKAFF. The CDR3 DNA follows: TGTGCCAGCACGGGGGACAGGGGATTGAAAGCTTTCTTT. The variable domain in full, completed from reference TRBV7-2 and TRBJ1-1, reads GAGVSQSPSNKVTEKGKDVELRCDPISGHTALYWYRQSLGQGLEFLIYFQGNSAPDKSGLPSDRFSAERTGGSVSTLTIQRTQQEDSAVYLCASTGDRGLKAFFGQGTRLTVV.

Comment on this clone: This same CDR3 is encoded by further DNA sequences in the sample. The chain links TRBV27 to TRBJ1-4, with D possibly TRBD1 on 5 matching bases. The V end was cut by 2 bases, the J end by 0 bases, with 7 bases between. This CDR3 has 15 residues. Per germline, CDR1 MNHEY and CDR2 SMNVEV (reference sequence). The CDR3 DNA follows: TGTGCCAGCAGTTTAGGGGCAGCAACTAATGAAAAACTGTTTTTT. Amino acid sequence: CASSLGAATNEKLFF.

This clone has a single count. The rearrangement uses TRBV18 and TRBJ2-5; D unclear. The CDR3 is 16 amino acids. Germline CDR1 reads KGHSH; CDR2 reads LQKENI. V lost 3 bases to trimming and J lost 2 bases, with 16 bases between them. This CDR3 reads CASSPVPPSPQETQYF. The CDR3 DNA reads as TGTGCCAGCTCACCGGTACCCCCAAGCCCACAAGAGACCCAGTACTTC.

The J gene is TRBJ1-1, the V gene TRBV3-1 (or the pseudogene TRBV3-2); the match to TRBD1 covers 10 bases. With V trimmed by 4 bases and J by 5 bases, 4 bases remained unmatched. The CDR3 sequence is 14 residues long. Germline V gene lookup returns CDR1 LGHDT and CDR2 YNNKEL (reference sequence). DNA for the CDR3: TGTGCCAGCAGCCCACGGACAGGGGGGACTGAAGCTTTCTTT. The encoded protein is CASSPRTGGTEAFF.

The chain is built from TRBV30 and TRBJ1-6; 10 bases are shared with TRBD1. Trimming cost V 4 bases and J 8 bases; bases outside gene matches: 2. Germline assignment: CDR1 GTSNPN and CDR2 SVGIG (reference sequence). The CDR3 is 13 amino acids. CDR3 sequence reads: CAWTGQGDSPLHF. CDR3 DNA: TGTGCCTGGACCGGACAGGGGGATTCACCCCTCCACTTT.

The rearrangement joins TRBV28 to TRBJ2-3; 10 bases align to TRBD2. Germline CDR1 and CDR2: MDHEN and SYDVKM. After removal of 10 bases from V and 0 bases from J, the junction contained 4 bases not matched to a gene. The CDR3 runs 14 residues. In DNA, the CDR3 is TGTGCCACGCAAGCGGGGGGGAGCACAGATACGCAGTATTTT. This gives the protein CATQAGGSTDTQYF.

The chain uses TRBV5-4 and TRBJ2-1; D perhaps matches TRBD2 (6 bases). V lost 4 bases and J lost 2, with 16 bases in between. This CDR3 region has 16 residues. Germline assignment: CDR1 SGHNT and CDR2 YYREEE (reference sequence). The CDR3 DNA sequence: TGTGCCAGCAGCCCTGGAGGATTAGCGGCCTACAATGAGCAGTTCTTC. Its translation: CASSPGGLAAYNEQFF.

The V and J genes are TRBV3-1 (or the pseudogene TRBV3-2) and TRBJ2-3, with 7 bases matching TRBD1. The CDR3 runs 17 residues. With 1 base clipped from V and 4 bases from J, the junction kept 11 bases outside the gene matches. The germline V gene encodes CDR1 LGHDT and CDR2 YNNKEL (reference sequence). The CDR3 region has the DNA TGTGCCAGCAGCCAAGGGTGGACAGGCGCTAGGCCAGATACGCAGTATTTT. As protein: CASSQGWTGARPDTQYF.

J is TRBJ2-7 and V is TRBV5-4; 9 positions match TRBD2. The CDR3 length is 16 residues. V shed 3 bases, J shed 6 bases, and the junction held 13 bases outside the gene matches. Looked up from germline, CDR1 is SGHNT and CDR2 is YYREEE (reference sequence). This CDR3 is CASSSPLKRGVREQYF. The DNA for the CDR3 is TGTGCCAGCAGCTCGCCCCTCAAGCGGGGGGTGCGCGAGCAGTACTTC. Complete variable domain (other parts from reference TRBV5-4 and TRBJ2-7): ETGVTQSPTHLIKTRGQQVTLRCSSQSGHNTVSWYQQALGQGPQFIFQYYREEENGRGNFPPRFSGLQFPNYSSELNVNALELDDSALYLCASSSPLKRGVREQYFGPGTRLTVT.